The present T cell receptor (beta chain) was sequenced within a study of T cell responses to AZD1222 COVID-19 vaccine. Study results and caveats: Among spike-specific TCRs, nearly half reportedly target unmutated variant regions. After two AZD1222 doses, spike-specific TCR breadth and depth rose versus day 0. Dominant CD4 TCR responses targeted spike regions 160-218 and 743-854.

Germline V lookup: CDR1 MNHEY, CDR2 SVGAGI. The germline V and J ends were trimmed by 6 bases and 0 bases, with 11 bases remaining between them. This CDR3 spans 14 amino acids. Assay used: immunoSEQ multiplex PCR; TCRdb lists only in-frame clones, some missing. The sample has 95,000 to 150,000 clones, about 90% seen once. As regards this clone: Its antigen remains unknown.

This specimen was peripheral blood, taken on day 0 of AZD1222 vaccination. The origin of this receptor is an adult in good health. V gene TRBV6-5 combines with J gene TRBJ1-2; D is uncertain. CDR3 DNA sequence: TGTGCCAGCAGGCCGGACCCAGCTAACTATGGCTACACCTTC. Translation: CASRPDPANYGYTF.